One and the same sample provided the 27 T cell receptor beta chains below, sequenced in a study of blood T cell repertoires in COVID-19. The repertoire was sequenced with immunoSEQ multiplex PCR; TCRdb's copy has only in-frame clones and lacks some. The data hold around 62,000 clones, with over 75% observed a single time. Input material: peripheral blood. These receptors all come from a woman in her sixties or seventies with COVID-19, enrolled during active disease.

This chain links TRBV7-2 with TRBJ2-3; 8 bases are shared with TRBD2. This CDR3 region has 15 residues. Unmatched junction bases numbered 8, after V lost 3 bases and J lost 6 bases. Germline V gene sequence: CDR1 SGHTA, CDR2 FQGNSA. In DNA form, the CDR3 reads TGTGCCAGCAGCTTGACTAGCGCCGCCGTGGATACGCAGTATTTT. The encoded protein is CASSLTSAAVDTQYF.

The V and J genes are TRBV9 and TRBJ1-2, with D unresolved. The CDR3 is made up of 13 amino acids. Germline V gene data show CDR1 as SGDLS and CDR2 as YYNGEE. Trimming shortened V by 0 bases and J by 0 bases, and 3 bases separated the two germline ends. In nucleotides, the CDR3 is TGTGCCAGCAGCGTAGATACTAACTATGGCTACACCTTC. Amino acid sequence: CASSVDTNYGYTF.

This sequence joins TRBV6-1 and TRBJ1-4, with D perhaps TRBD1 (6 bases). V was shortened by 0 bases and J by 11 bases, with 25 bases between the two germline ends. Germline CDR1 reads MNHNS; CDR2 reads SASEGT. This CDR3 is 18 amino acids long. CDR3 DNA sequence: TGTGCCAGCAGTGAAGCCGGGATTAGGGCAGGGGAAAGCGAGAAACTGTTTTTT. Protein: CASSEAGIRAGESEKLFF.

This clone has a count of ten or more. The J gene is TRBJ1-5, the V gene TRBV2, with D possibly being TRBD1 (5 bases). V was trimmed by 7 bases and J by 7 bases, leaving 17 bases between them. Per germline, CDR1 SNHLY and CDR2 FYNNEI. This CDR3 has 14 amino acids. CDR3 sequence: CASTAARAQQPQHF. In DNA form, the CDR3 reads TGTGCCAGCACCGCGGCCAGGGCACAGCAGCCCCAGCATTTT.

J is TRBJ2-1 and V is TRBV27; D is perhaps TRBD1 (6 bases). This CDR3 comprises 16 residues. The V gene lost 5 bases and the J gene lost 0 bases, with 14 bases spanning the gap. Germline V gene sequence: CDR1 MNHEY, CDR2 SMNVEV (reference sequence). In nucleotides, the CDR3 is TGTGCCAGCAGTGGTCCAGGGGTGAGCTCCTACAATGAGCAGTTCTTC. It translates to CASSGPGVSSYNEQFF.

The rearrangement joins TRBV3-1 (or the pseudogene TRBV3-2) to TRBJ2-6; TRBD2 matches at 9 bases. V shed 5 bases, J shed 0 bases, and the junction held 8 bases outside the gene matches. The CDR3 totals 18 residues. The V gene's germline CDR1 is LGHDT and CDR2 YNNKEL (reference sequence). The CDR3 DNA sequence: TGTGCCAGCAGCGGAAGGACTAGCGACTCCTCTGGGGCCAACGTCCTGACTTTC. This encodes CASSGRTSDSSGANVLTF.

The CDR3 coding sequence is TGTGCCAGCAGTTTAAAACTCCCATACAATGAGCAGTTCTTC. It codes for CASSLKLPYNEQFF. The chain carries TRBV27 and TRBJ2-1, with D unresolved. Germline V gives CDR1 MNHEY, CDR2 SMNVEV (reference sequence). The CDR3 totals 14 residues. The V and J ends lost 2 bases and 4 bases respectively, with 9 bases between them.

The chain is built from TRBV30 and TRBJ2-2; D is possibly TRBD1 (5 bases). CDR3 length: 15 residues. Trimming shortened V by 2 bases and J by 1 base, and 11 bases separated the two germline ends. The germline gives CDR1 GTSNPN, CDR2 SVGIG (reference sequence). CDR3 in DNA: TGTGCCTGGAGTTCTGGGCAGGGGAACACCGGGGAGCTGTTTTTT. Translation gives CAWSSGQGNTGELFF.

The chain is built from TRBV7-9 and TRBJ1-1, with D unclear. In germline, CDR1 is SEHNR, CDR2 FQNEAQ (reference sequence). Deletions cut 7 bases from V and 0 bases from J, with 15 bases between. CDR3 length equals 15 residues. DNA for the CDR3: TGTGCCAGCACGACGGTGAATGATATGAACACTGAAGCTTTCTTT. Protein sequence: CASTTVNDMNTEAFF.

The rearrangement uses TRBV19 and TRBJ2-7, with unresolved D. The CDR3 consists of 14 residues. CDR1 is LNHDA, CDR2 SQIVND, per germline (reference sequence). Trimming removed 5 bases at V and 0 bases at J, with 11 bases between. The CDR3 loop reads CASSVDWSSYEQYF. The CDR3 DNA follows: TGTGCCAGTAGTGTCGACTGGAGCTCCTACGAGCAGTACTTC. Combining the CDR3 with reference TRBV19 and TRBJ2-7 gives the whole variable domain DGGITQSPKYLFRKEGQNVTLSCEQNLNHDAMYWYRQDPGQGLRLIYYSQIVNDFQKGDIAEGYSVSREKKESFPLTVTSAQKNPTAFYLCASSVDWSSYEQYFGPGTRLTVT.

This chain links TRBV4-3 with TRBJ2-3; 10 positions agree with TRBD2. V shed 0 bases, J shed 5 bases, and the junction held 11 bases outside the gene matches. The V gene's germline CDR1 is LGHNA and CDR2 YSLEER. The CDR3 consists of 18 residues. This chain's CDR3 is CASSQEIGAGGPEDTQYF. CDR3 nucleotide sequence: TGCGCCAGCAGCCAAGAGATTGGAGCGGGGGGGCCTGAAGATACGCAGTATTTT.

This clone has a single count. CDR3 DNA sequence: TGTGCCAGCAGGGACAGGGAGGGTTCACCCCTCCACTTT. Protein product: CASRDREGSPLHF. The chain uses TRBV6-5 and TRBJ1-6, with 8 bases aligning to TRBD1. V shed 6 bases, J shed 9 bases, and the junction held 4 bases outside the gene matches. Germline CDR1 reads MNHEY; CDR2 reads SVGAGI. The CDR3 sequence is 13 residues long.

The chain links TRBV7-2 to TRBJ1-5; no clear D. CDR1 and CDR2 (germline): SGHTA, FQGNSA. This CDR3 has 15 amino acids. V shed 5 bases and J shed 3 bases, with 14 bases lying between them. The CDR3 protein is CASSPHGAHNQPQHF. The DNA of the CDR3 is TGTGCCAGCAGCCCACACGGAGCCCACAATCAGCCCCAGCATTTT.

The chain carries TRBV27 and TRBJ2-6, with D possibly TRBD2 on 5 matching bases. V was trimmed by 5 bases and J by 4 bases, leaving 12 bases between them. There are 15 residues in the CDR3. Germline-derived CDR1 and CDR2 are MNHEY and SMNVEV (reference sequence). CDR3 residues: CASSPGVAGANVLTF. The CDR3 DNA reads TGTGCCAGCAGTCCCGGGGTGGCAGGGGCCAACGTCCTGACTTTC.

The chain recombines TRBV7-2 with TRBJ1-5; a weak D match, TRBD1 (6 bases). This CDR3 is built from 14 residues. Germline CDR1 SGHTA, CDR2 FQGNSA. The V gene lost 8 bases and the J gene lost 5 bases, with 16 bases spanning the gap. The CDR3 nucleotides read TGTGCCAGCGGACAGCCCTGGGGTTATCAGCCCCAGCATTTT. Translation gives CASGQPWGYQPQHF.

The chain combines TRBV7-9 with TRBJ1-1, with 7 bases matching TRBD1. V lost 3 bases, J lost 2 bases, and 15 bases stayed unmatched. This CDR3 comprises 18 residues. The germline V gene has CDR1 SEHNR and CDR2 FQNEAQ (reference sequence). The CDR3 sequence: CASSFNPGQTGGNTEAFF. The CDR3 DNA follows: TGTGCCAGCAGCTTCAACCCGGGACAGACTGGAGGAAACACTGAAGCTTTCTTT.

The chain uses TRBV28 and TRBJ1-4; D gene ambiguous. CDR3 length: 13 residues. V was pared by 3 bases and J by 7 bases, with 9 bases between. CDR1 is MDHEN and CDR2 is SYDVKM in the germline V gene. The CDR3, as DNA: TGTGCCAGCAGTTTCCTCCCCGGTGAAAAACTGTTTTTT. Protein sequence: CASSFLPGEKLFF.

The V gene is TRBV7-9, the J gene TRBJ2-7; 10 bases are a match to TRBD1. J was trimmed by 4 bases and V by 2 bases; bases with no gene match: 5. The CDR3 sequence is 15 residues long. From germline, CDR1 is SEHNR and CDR2 FQNEAQ (reference sequence). The CDR3 reads CASSLTRDRGYEQYF. For the CDR3, the DNA is TGTGCCAGCAGCTTAACCCGGGACAGGGGTTACGAGCAGTACTTC.

CDR3 in amino acids: CSVLQGPSYEQYF. The DNA of the CDR3 is TGCAGCGTGTTACAGGGCCCGTCCTACGAGCAGTACTTC. The chain is built from TRBV29-1 and TRBJ2-7, with D possibly TRBD1 on 6 matching bases. This CDR3 is built from 13 residues. The germline V and J ends were trimmed by 6 bases and 1 base, with 13 bases remaining between them. Looked up from germline, CDR1 is SQVTM and CDR2 is ANQGSEA.

J is TRBJ1-2 and V is TRBV2, with a tentative D call TRBD1 (6 bases). V lost 8 bases and J lost 2, with 12 bases in between. The CDR3 is 13 amino acids. The germline V gene has CDR1 SNHLY and CDR2 FYNNEI. CDR3 in amino acids: CASLLTGNYGYTF. The CDR3 DNA reads TGTGCCAGCTTGCTGACAGGCAACTATGGCTACACCTTC. Complete variable domain (other parts from reference TRBV2 and TRBJ1-2): EPEVTQTPSHQVTQMGQEVILRCVPISNHLYFYWYRQILGQKVEFLVSFYNNEISEKSEIFDDQFSVERPDGSNFTLKIRSTKLEDSAMYFCASLLTGNYGYTFGSGTRLTVV.

J is TRBJ2-3 and V is TRBV6-5; TRBD1 matches 10 bases. Germline-derived CDR1 and CDR2 are MNHEY and SVGAGI. The length of the CDR3 is 16 residues. V lost 1 base, J lost 3 bases, and 4 bases stayed unmatched. The CDR3 region has the DNA TGTGCCAGCAGTTACTGGACGGGACAGGGGACAGATACGCAGTATTTT. It encodes CASSYWTGQGTDTQYF.

This clone has just one count. The chain recombines TRBV5-1 with TRBJ2-3; unclear D gene. The V end was cut by 4 bases, the J end by 1 base, with 10 bases between. Germline V gene data show CDR1 as SGHRS and CDR2 as YFSETQ. This CDR3 spans 14 amino acids. The CDR3 here is CASSPTPGTDTQYF. The DNA for the CDR3 is TGCGCCAGCAGCCCGACTCCCGGCACAGATACGCAGTATTTT.

This clone showed up just a few times. V gene TRBV7-2 combines with J gene TRBJ1-4; D gene ambiguous. Germline V gives CDR1 SGHTA, CDR2 FQGNSA. The CDR3 is made up of 14 amino acids. V was clipped by 6 bases and J by 4 bases, with 12 bases between them. The CDR3 DNA is TGTGCCAGCAGACGCGCGGGATATAATGAAAAACTGTTTTTT. The encoded protein is CASRRAGYNEKLFF.

The chain is built from TRBV19 and TRBJ1-2; 7 positions agree with TRBD1. Per germline, CDR1 LNHDA and CDR2 SQIVND (reference sequence). The CDR3 has 14 amino acids. V lost 5 bases and J lost 4; bases outside the gene matches: 7. Here the CDR3 DNA reads TGTGCCAGTAGTGCCGTACGGGACAGCTATGGCTACACCTTC. It is translated as CASSAVRDSYGYTF.

The CDR3 region has the DNA TGTGCCAGCAGCCAAGGGCACCAGCGGGGGGGCCCGGATACGCAGTATTTT. This encodes CASSQGHQRGGPDTQYF. The chain joins TRBV4-2 to TRBJ2-3; 10 bases align to TRBD2. The J segment lost 6 bases and the V segment lost 1 base, leaving 10 bases of the junction unmatched. CDR3 length: 17 residues. Germline V gene data show CDR1 as LGHNA and CDR2 as YNFKEQ.

The chain couples TRBV7-2 to TRBJ2-1; 15 nucleotides align to TRBD2. CDR1 and CDR2 from the germline V gene are SGHTA and FQGNSA. The trim removed 5 bases at V and 7 bases at J, leaving 6 bases unmatched. CDR3 length: 16 amino acids. DNA for the CDR3: TGTGCCAGCAGCCAGGGACTAGCGGGGGGTGTGAATGAGCAGTTCTTC. Translated: CASSQGLAGGVNEQFF. Variable domain in full (rest from reference TRBV7-2 and TRBJ2-1): GAGVSQSPSNKVTEKGKDVELRCDPISGHTALYWYRQSLGQGLEFLIYFQGNSAPDKSGLPSDRFSAERTGGSVSTLTIQRTQQEDSAVYLCASSQGLAGGVNEQFFGPGTRLTVL.

The chain is built from TRBV29-1 and TRBJ1-1, with TRBD1 identical over 10 bases. This CDR3 region has 15 residues. Germline values: CDR1 SQVTM, CDR2 ANQGSEA. J lost 3 bases, V lost 4 bases, and 8 bases had no gene match. CDR3: CSVGADRGDYTEAFF. In nucleotides, the CDR3 is TGCAGCGTTGGGGCGGACAGGGGGGATTACACTGAAGCTTTCTTT. The whole variable domain, filled in from reference TRBV29-1 and TRBJ1-1, reads SAVISQKPSRDICQRGTSLTIQCQVDSQVTMMFWYRQQPGQSLTLIATANQGSEATYESGFVIDKFPISRPNLTFSTLTVSNMSPEDSSIYLCSVGADRGDYTEAFFGQGTRLTVV.